The 24 T cell receptor beta chains in this list originate from one sample, sequenced in a study of blood T cell repertoires in COVID-19. Sequenced by immunoSEQ multiplex PCR; TCRdb stores in-frame clones only, minus some. The repertoire consists of under 130,000 clones, with around 80% occurring once and the leading ten covering roughly 20%. The sample was peripheral blood. The receptors were gathered from a man between 65 and 80 years old with active or convalescent COVID-19.

This chain connects TRBV19 to TRBJ2-6; 8 bases align to TRBD1. CDR1 is LNHDA and CDR2 is SQIVND in the germline V gene (reference sequence). The junction had 1 base not matched to a gene; V was cut back by 4 bases and J by 2 bases. The CDR3 runs 15 residues. The CDR3 loop is CASSTTGAGANVLTF. The CDR3 nucleotides are TGTGCCAGTAGTACGACAGGGGCTGGGGCCAACGTCCTGACTTTC.

The chain uses TRBV19 and TRBJ1-5; D is possibly TRBD1 (5 bases). Germline assignment: CDR1 LNHDA and CDR2 SQIVND (reference sequence). The V gene lost 6 bases and the J gene lost 3 bases, with 9 bases spanning the gap. The CDR3 has 13 amino acids. CDR3 sequence reads: CASSHRINQPQHF. CDR3 bases: TGTGCCAGTAGCCACAGGATCAATCAGCCCCAGCATTTT.

This clone was seen only a few times. The CDR3 reads CASRFDRYNEQFF. The CDR3 nucleotides are TGTGCCAGCAGGTTCGACAGATACAATGAGCAGTTCTTC. V is TRBV6-5 and J is TRBJ2-1; D perhaps matches TRBD1 (5 bases). Germline V lookup: CDR1 MNHEY, CDR2 SVGAGI. Trimming took 6 bases from V and 4 from J, leaving 10 bases between them. There are 13 residues in the CDR3.

The table lists this clone with a few counts. This chain links TRBV7-9 with TRBJ1-2; a weak D match, TRBD1 (5 bases). The CDR3 loop spans 14 amino acids. V dropped 6 bases and J dropped 0 bases, with 11 bases sitting between them. Germline V gives CDR1 SEHNR, CDR2 FQNEAQ (reference sequence). CDR3 sequence (DNA): TGTGCCAGCAGGTCAGAGACAGCTAACTATGGCTACACCTTC. As protein: CASRSETANYGYTF.

V is TRBV5-1 and J is TRBJ2-1; 8 positions agree with TRBD2. CDR1 is SGHRS and CDR2 is YFSETQ in the germline V gene. CDR3 size: 15 residues. The V segment lost 0 bases and the J segment 7 bases; nucleotides outside the gene matches: 6. The CDR3 DNA reads as TGCGCCAGCAGCTTGGACAGCGGGGGCTCGAATGAGCAGTTCTTC. Encoded protein: CASSLDSGGSNEQFF.

The chain combines TRBV24-1 with TRBJ2-5; 9 nucleotides match TRBD2. The CDR3 length is 15 residues. The trim removed 3 bases at V and 5 bases at J, leaving 6 bases unmatched. Germline CDR1 KGHDR, CDR2 SFDVKD. The CDR3 loop reads CATSDKAGGGETQYF. As DNA, the CDR3 is TGTGCCACCAGTGATAAAGCGGGAGGCGGTGAGACCCAGTACTTC.

The V and J genes are TRBV12-3 or TRBV12-4 and TRBJ2-5; possible D gene TRBD2, 5 bases. V lost 7 bases, J lost 4 bases, and 7 bases lay in between. This CDR3 comprises 11 residues. The CDR3 loop reads CASKEVETQYF. The CDR3 nucleotides are TGTGCCAGCAAGGAGGTAGAGACCCAGTACTTC.

The rearrangement joins TRBV7-9 to TRBJ2-4; 8 nucleotides line up with TRBD1. Germline loops: CDR1 SEHNR, CDR2 FQNEAQ (reference sequence). The CDR3 has 17 amino acids. J was trimmed by 2 bases and V by 1 base; bases with no gene match: 7. The CDR3 loop is CASSLVGQGMSKNIQYF. The DNA for the CDR3 is TGTGCCAGCAGCTTAGTAGGACAGGGTATGTCCAAAAACATTCAGTACTTC.

The genes are TRBV19 and TRBJ2-2; TRBD2 agrees at 13 bases. This CDR3 spans 18 amino acids. Germline V gene sequence: CDR1 LNHDA, CDR2 SQIVND (reference sequence). J was trimmed by 4 bases and V by 7 bases; bases with no gene match: 12. CDR3 region: CASNGGLAGKGGTGELFF. The CDR3 nucleotides read TGTGCCAGTAACGGGGGACTAGCGGGGAAGGGCGGCACCGGGGAGCTGTTTTTT.

CDR3 sequence: CASSQDSTYFYGYTF. The CDR3 DNA reads as TGTGCCAGCAGCCAAGATAGTACCTATTTCTATGGCTACACCTTC. The chain joins TRBV3-1 (or the pseudogene TRBV3-2) to TRBJ1-2; D call uncertain. The CDR3 consists of 15 residues. Deletions cut 0 bases from V and 4 bases from J, with 12 bases between. CDR1 is LGHDT, CDR2 YNNKEL, per germline (reference sequence).

In its sample, this clone was seen once. V gene TRBV3-1 (or the pseudogene TRBV3-2) combines with J gene TRBJ2-3, with D tentatively TRBD2 (6 bases). Between the trimmed V and J ends, which lost 0 bases and 2 bases, there was a span of 15 bases. This CDR3 is built from 17 residues. Germline V lookup: CDR1 LGHDT, CDR2 YNNKEL (reference sequence). CDR3 bases: TGTGCCAGCAGCCAAGAGTCCGGGGAGCGGGCCACAGATACGCAGTATTTT. Translating gives CASSQESGERATDTQYF.

This clone has just a few counts. The chain combines TRBV11-3 with TRBJ2-1, with 8 nucleotides matching TRBD2. The germline CDR1 and CDR2 sequences are SGHNT and YENEEA. The junction had 6 bases not matched to a gene; V was cut back by 1 base and J by 7 bases. This CDR3 is 15 amino acids long. The CDR3 is CASSLARTSINEQFF. CDR3 coding DNA: TGTGCCAGCAGCTTAGCCCGGACTAGCATAAATGAGCAGTTCTTC.

In its sample, this clone was seen once. The DNA for the CDR3 is TGCGCCAGCAGCTTGACAGGGGAGAATTCACCCCTCCACTTT. Protein sequence: CASSLTGENSPLHF. The chain has TRBV5-1 and TRBJ1-6, with 7 bases that match TRBD1. Germline V CDR1 and CDR2: SGHRS, YFSETQ. After removal of 1 base from V and 7 bases from J, the junction contained 2 bases not matched to a gene. This CDR3 has 14 residues.

The V call is TRBV5-1, the J call TRBJ2-1; 8 bases line up with TRBD2. This CDR3 region has 15 residues. In germline, CDR1 is SGHRS, CDR2 YFSETQ. The V gene end was trimmed by 4 bases and the J gene end by 6 bases; junction bases not matched to a gene: 9. CDR3 nucleotide sequence: TGCGCCAGCAGCGACCCGGGGGGGCTGGTCAATGAGCAGTTCTTC. This codes for CASSDPGGLVNEQFF. Variable domain in full (rest from reference TRBV5-1 and TRBJ2-1): KAGVTQTPRYLIKTRGQQVTLSCSPISGHRSVSWYQQTPGQGLQFLFEYFSETQRNKGNFPGRFSGRQFSNSRSEMNVSTLELGDSALYLCASSDPGGLVNEQFFGPGTRLTVL.

This chain uses TRBV27 with TRBJ1-2; 8 bases are shared with TRBD1. Germline V gene lookup returns CDR1 MNHEY and CDR2 SMNVEV (reference sequence). V was clipped by 5 bases and J by 4 bases; unmatched bases: 15. This CDR3 region has 17 residues. The CDR3 reads CASSPAPGQGDSYGYTF. CDR3 DNA sequence: TGTGCCAGCAGTCCTGCCCCTGGACAGGGCGACTCCTATGGCTACACCTTC.

This chain uses TRBV7-9 with TRBJ1-2; 7 bases fit TRBD1. The germline CDR1 and CDR2 sequences are SEHNR and FQNEAQ (reference sequence). The CDR3 is made up of 15 amino acids. V lost 2 bases and J lost 4; bases outside the gene matches: 7. CDR3 residues: CASSLRQGGGYGYTF. CDR3 DNA: TGTGCCAGCAGCTTAAGGCAGGGGGGTGGCTATGGCTACACCTTC.

The CDR3 DNA reads as TGCGCCAGCAGTGAGCCGGGGGGGGACTCTGGAAACACCATATATTTT. This sequence encodes CASSEPGGDSGNTIYF. The chain couples TRBV10-1 to TRBJ1-3; perhaps TRBD1 as D (5 bases). CDR1 is WNHNN, CDR2 SYGVQD, per germline (reference sequence). The CDR3 runs to 16 residues. V was trimmed by 2 bases and J by 0 bases, leaving 11 bases between them.

This chain connects TRBV28 to TRBJ2-1; D unclear. Per germline, CDR1 MDHEN and CDR2 SYDVKM. Trimming stripped 6 bases from V and 3 bases from J, with 18 bases between. The CDR3 length is 16 residues. This chain's CDR3 is CASSSRPTVGYNEQFF. CDR3 in DNA: TGTGCCAGCAGCTCGAGACCCACAGTGGGCTACAATGAGCAGTTCTTC.

This chain uses TRBV7-2 with TRBJ2-7, with 11 bases fitting TRBD2. With V trimmed by 2 bases and J by 4 bases, 4 bases remained unmatched. The CDR3 consists of 15 residues. Germline V gene data show CDR1 as SGHTA and CDR2 as FQGNSA. The chain's CDR3 is CASSLLGTSGYEQYF. The DNA for the CDR3 is TGTGCCAGCAGCTTACTAGGGACTAGCGGTTACGAGCAGTACTTC.

The genes are TRBV4-1 and TRBJ2-1; no reliable D call. This CDR3 has 13 residues. Germline assignment: CDR1 MGHRA and CDR2 YSYEKL. Trimming removed 2 bases from V and 3 bases from J, with 5 bases in between. The CDR3 sequence is CASSQQFYNEQFF. The CDR3 bases are TGCGCCAGCAGCCAACAATTCTACAATGAGCAGTTCTTC.

The chain joins TRBV4-1 to TRBJ1-4; 9 bases map to TRBD1. CDR3 length: 18 residues. The V segment lost 2 bases and the J segment 3 bases; nucleotides outside the gene matches: 10. Looked up from germline, CDR1 is MGHRA and CDR2 is YSYEKL. The CDR3 DNA follows: TGCGCCAGCAGCCAACTTACAGGGGGCGCGAACCCTAATGAAAAACTGTTTTTT. Translating gives CASSQLTGGANPNEKLFF.

The V and J genes are TRBV6-5 and TRBJ2-7; 11 bases align to TRBD2. V was pared by 6 bases and J by 4 bases, with 8 bases of the junction left unmatched. Germline V gene sequence: CDR1 MNHEY, CDR2 SVGAGI. CDR3 length: 15 residues. DNA for the CDR3: TGTGCCAGCAGGACCGGGACTAGCGGTTCGTACGAGCAGTACTTC. It specifies CASRTGTSGSYEQYF.

This clone was found a few times. This chain links TRBV19 with TRBJ1-4, with D perhaps TRBD1 (5 bases). The germline gives CDR1 LNHDA, CDR2 SQIVND (reference sequence). This CDR3 is 15 amino acids long. Trimming removed 5 bases at V and 4 bases at J, with 14 bases between. CDR3 loop: CASSVRGASNEKLFF. CDR3 in DNA: TGTGCCAGTAGTGTTAGGGGCGCCAGTAATGAAAAACTGTTTTTT.

The chain employs TRBV19 and TRBJ1-1, with TRBD1 as a possible D gene (6 bases). Germline V gene data show CDR1 as LNHDA and CDR2 as SQIVND (reference sequence). The CDR3 is 14 residues long. V lost 6 bases and J 7 bases, leaving 18 bases between the germline ends. This CDR3 is CASRSRGQTLEAFF. The CDR3 DNA reads as TGTGCCAGTAGATCACGTGGACAGACCCTTGAAGCTTTCTTT.